The T cell receptor (beta chain) described here comes from a study of shared clonotypes between healthy human individuals (dated by TCRdb to between 2020 and 2021). With regard to the full study: The cohort included a few men and two women between 18 and 49 years of age. Libraries were prepared and TCR repertoires were sequenced by different laboratories using diverse techniques, in order to increase sequencing depth and limit assay-specific biases. Each donor's leukapheresis produced roughly between roughly 0.85 and 9 billion PBMCs. Per donor, three plates each were used for CD4 naive and CD4 memory, two for CD8 naive, and one for CD8 memory. The study deeply sequenced blood TCR repertoires of about 5 healthy adults to estimate repertoire size and the extent of clonotype sharing between individuals. Broad study findings and their caveats: Only blood was sampled, and tissue TCR repertoires likely differ from those in blood. Across a few donors, approximately 5% of naive CD4, around 3.5% of naive CD8, approximately 2.5% of memory CD4, and roughly 0.4% of memory CD8 clonotypes were shared. The small number of donors limited the genetic and exposure-history diversity represented. Compared with non-shared clonotypes, clonotypes shared by all four sorted-subset donors had higher generation probabilities. Even with the large sequencing depth, rarefaction of the sorted-subset datasets indicated that sequencing was incomplete. Naive subsets generally had larger estimated clonotype richness than memory subsets did. Pairwise subsampling led to the expectation that sequencing depth would affect the degree of clonotype sharing among donors.

The donors were healthy, HIV-negative adults with no recently reported acute infections or vaccinations. All donors were Caucasian adults living in Nashville, Tennessee, USA. CD4+ T cells were enriched by magnetic negative selection, after which naive cells were positively selected on CD45RA and the negative fraction was taken as the memory subset. Blood was obtained by leukapheresis, after which PBMCs were separated by Ficoll-Histopaque density gradient centrifugation and cryopreserved in liquid nitrogen vapor phase. Purity and quantity of every magnetically sorted T cell population were checked by analytical flow cytometry. Genomic DNA was isolated from every sorted fraction and measured by UV absorbance on a Nanodrop 2000c. TCR CDR3 regions were amplified from genomic DNA by multiplex PCR using the deep immunoSEQ assay. Extracted genomic DNA from each cell subset was distributed evenly across all wells of several immunoSEQ 96-well plates, and each plate was treated as a replicate. For sorted subsets, each replicate PCR was loaded with 200 to 250 ng genomic DNA, equivalent to 25,000 to 35,000 T cell genomes. The purified libraries were quantified using a Qubit 3.0 fluorometer, sized with a Bioanalyzer 2100, and then quantified again using the KAPA Library Quantification kit. Each immunoSEQ 96-well plate was sequenced on its own single-read 150-cycle Illumina NextSeq 550 flow cell. The study's own analysis went as follows. The immunoSEQ output contained only junctional sequences without quality scores, so filtering could not match that applied to full-length reads. To assign V/J genes and CDR3, sequences were annotated against IMGT germline references using PyIR, a Python wrapper for IgBLAST v1.9. Reads with weak V/J assignments (E-value above 1e-6), missing CDR3, stop codons, out-of-frame junctions, or ambiguous translated residues were removed. V3J clonotypes were defined as sequences sharing an identical inferred V gene, J gene, and CDR3 amino acid sequence. To compute the percentage overlap between repertoires, the number of shared unique clonotypes was divided by the size of the smaller repertoire. Richness of each repertoire was evaluated using RTK rarefaction, the Chao1 estimator, and Recon v2.1 estimates of unobserved clonotypes. For all TCRbeta clonotypes obtained by the gDNA method from a few donors, generation probabilities were computed with OLGA. Imported from immuneACCESS, the table was reduced by TCRdb to in-frame sequences with V and J called. These copies leave out some clones; in studies compared against another copy, an unresolved V gene accounts for under half, and the cause of the remainder is not known. Clone size and the V and J calls come from that table; the DNA yielded D and trimming. A total of around 240,000 clones appear in this sample, about 69% of them only once. The leading ten clones occupy around 10% of the sample.

Details on this clone: Its antigen has not been determined. Base-call qualities are not available, and no considerably larger clone is one nucleotide away.

The TCR comes from a young man in good health. The sequenced sample was memory CD4+ T cells sorted from blood. The sample's cell subset or site label, decoded: CD45RA-negative fraction.

The sequenced DNA: TGTGCCAGCAGCTTAGAACGTCGCGGGGAGCAGTTCTTC. This yields the protein CASSLERRGEQFF. The chain is assembled from TRBV11-3 and TRBJ2-1; the D segment could be TRBD2, given 5 matching bases. The CDR3, cysteine through phenylalanine, is 13 amino acids long. Of all the DNA, just the CDR3 is kept, 39 bases in frame from base 1. V was cut back by 0 bases and J by 10 bases, leaving a gap of 10 bases between them. In the germline V gene, CDR1 corresponds to SGHNT and CDR2 to YENEEA.